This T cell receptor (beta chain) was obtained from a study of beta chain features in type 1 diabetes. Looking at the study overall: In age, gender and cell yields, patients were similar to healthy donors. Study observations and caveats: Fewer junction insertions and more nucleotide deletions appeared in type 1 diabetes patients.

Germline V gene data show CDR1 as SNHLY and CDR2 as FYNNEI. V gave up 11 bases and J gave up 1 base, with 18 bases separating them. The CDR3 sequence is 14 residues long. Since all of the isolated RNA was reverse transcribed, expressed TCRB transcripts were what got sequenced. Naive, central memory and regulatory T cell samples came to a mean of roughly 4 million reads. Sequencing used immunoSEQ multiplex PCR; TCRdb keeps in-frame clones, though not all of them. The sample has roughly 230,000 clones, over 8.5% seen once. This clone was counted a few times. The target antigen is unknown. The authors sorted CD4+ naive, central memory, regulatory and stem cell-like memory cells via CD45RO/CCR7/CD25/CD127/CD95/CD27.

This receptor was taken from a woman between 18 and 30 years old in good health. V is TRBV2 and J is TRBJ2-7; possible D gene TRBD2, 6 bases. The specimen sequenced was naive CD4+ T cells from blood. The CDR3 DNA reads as TGTGCCGCGGGGCGGTTTCCCGGGTCCTACGAGCAGTACTTC. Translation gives CAAGRFPGSYEQYF. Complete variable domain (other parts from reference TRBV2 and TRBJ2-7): EPEVTQTPSHQVTQMGQEVILRCVPISNHLYFYWYRQILGQKVEFLVSFYNNEISEKSEIFDDQFSVERPDGSNFTLKIRSTKLEDSAMYFCAAGRFPGSYEQYFGPGTRLTVT.